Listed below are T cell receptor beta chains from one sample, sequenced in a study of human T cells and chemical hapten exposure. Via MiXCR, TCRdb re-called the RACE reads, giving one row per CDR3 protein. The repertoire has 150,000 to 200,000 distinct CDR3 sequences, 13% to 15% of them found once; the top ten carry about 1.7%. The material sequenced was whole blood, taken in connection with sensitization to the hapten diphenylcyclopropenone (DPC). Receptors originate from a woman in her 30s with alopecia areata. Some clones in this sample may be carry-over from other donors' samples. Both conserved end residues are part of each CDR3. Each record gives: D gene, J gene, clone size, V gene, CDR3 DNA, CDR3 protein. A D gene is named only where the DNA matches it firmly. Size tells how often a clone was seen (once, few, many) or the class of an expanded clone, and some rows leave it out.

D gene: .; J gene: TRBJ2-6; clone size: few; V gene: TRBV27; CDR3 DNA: TGTGCCAGCAGTTTGCGGGGAGTTTACGCCAACGTCCTGACTTTC; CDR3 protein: CASSLRGVYANVLTF
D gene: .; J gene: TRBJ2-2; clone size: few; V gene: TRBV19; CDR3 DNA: TGTGCCAGTAGCAGGGGGGAATACGACACCGGGGAGCTGTTTTTT; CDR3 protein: CASSRGEYDTGELFF
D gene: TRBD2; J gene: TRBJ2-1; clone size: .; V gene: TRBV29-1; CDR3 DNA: TGCAGCGTTGAAGTGGAGACTAGCGGGAGGCCCAATGAGCAGTTCTTC; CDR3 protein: CSVEVETSGRPNEQFF
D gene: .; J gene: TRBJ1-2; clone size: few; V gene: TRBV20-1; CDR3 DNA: TGCAGTGCTAGAGATGTGACAACCCCCTATGGCTACACCTTC; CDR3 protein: CSARDVTTPYGYTF
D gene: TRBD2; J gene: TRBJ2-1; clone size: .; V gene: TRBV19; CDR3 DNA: TGTGCCAGTAGTATAACGGGAGGTAACAATGAGCAGTTCTTC; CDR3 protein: CASSITGGNNEQFF
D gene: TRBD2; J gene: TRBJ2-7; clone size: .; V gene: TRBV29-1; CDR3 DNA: TGCAGCGTCCGGGCCGCTAGCGGGAGGGGCTACGAGCAGTACTTC; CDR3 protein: CSVRAASGRGYEQYF
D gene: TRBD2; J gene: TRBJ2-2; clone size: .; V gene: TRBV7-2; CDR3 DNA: TGTGCCAGCAGCCCGCAAGCGGGGGGCACCGGGGAGCTGTTTTTT; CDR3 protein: CASSPQAGGTGELFF
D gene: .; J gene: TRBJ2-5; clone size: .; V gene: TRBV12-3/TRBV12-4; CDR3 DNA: TGTGCCAGCAGTTCCTCAGGACCGGGGACCCAGTACTTC; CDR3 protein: CASSSSGPGTQYF
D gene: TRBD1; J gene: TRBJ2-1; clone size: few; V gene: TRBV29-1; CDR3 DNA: TGCAGCGTGATTCCGGACAGGGGGCGCAATGAGCAGTTCTTC; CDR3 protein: CSVIPDRGRNEQFF
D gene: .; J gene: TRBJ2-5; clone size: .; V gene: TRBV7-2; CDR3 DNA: TGTGCCAGCAGCTTAAGAATGGGCGGACAAGAGACCCAGTACTTC; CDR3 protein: CASSLRMGGQETQYF
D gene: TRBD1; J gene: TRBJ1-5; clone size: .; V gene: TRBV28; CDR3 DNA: TGTGCCAGCAGTCAGCGGGACAGACCCCACGGGGACCAGCCCCAGCATTTT; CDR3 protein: CASSQRDRPHGDQPQHF
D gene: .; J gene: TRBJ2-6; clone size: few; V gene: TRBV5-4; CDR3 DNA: TGTGCCAGCAGCTTGGCCATGGGTCCGCAGCTGTTGGCCAACGTCCTGACTTTC; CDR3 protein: CASSLAMGPQLLANVLTF
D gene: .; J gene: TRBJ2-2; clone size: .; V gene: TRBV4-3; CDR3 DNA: TGCGCCAGCAGCCAAGTCAGCCAGACCGGGGAGCTGTTTTTT; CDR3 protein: CASSQVSQTGELFF
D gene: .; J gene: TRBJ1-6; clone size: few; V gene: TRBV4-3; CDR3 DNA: TGCGCCAGCAGCCAAGGCCCCCCAGGATCTAATTCACCCCTCCACTTT; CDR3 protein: CASSQGPPGSNSPLHF
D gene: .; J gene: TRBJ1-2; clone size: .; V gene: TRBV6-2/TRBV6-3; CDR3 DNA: TGTGCCAGCACCGACGAGGGCAGGCTCTATGGCTACACCTTC; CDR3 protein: CASTDEGRLYGYTF
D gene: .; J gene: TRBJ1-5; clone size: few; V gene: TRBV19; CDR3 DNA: TGTGCCAGTAGTATCAGGACAGTAGCAGGGGTCCAGCATTTT; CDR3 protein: CASSIRTVAGVQHF
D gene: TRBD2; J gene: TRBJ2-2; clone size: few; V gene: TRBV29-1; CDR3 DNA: TGCAGCGCCGCAGCGGGAGCGGTCACCGGGGAGCTGTTTTTT; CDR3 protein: CSAAAGAVTGELFF
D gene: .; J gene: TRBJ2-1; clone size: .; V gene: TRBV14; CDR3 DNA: TGTGCCAGCAGCCAAATCCGGAACGGGTACAATGAGCAGTTCTTC; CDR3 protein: CASSQIRNGYNEQFF
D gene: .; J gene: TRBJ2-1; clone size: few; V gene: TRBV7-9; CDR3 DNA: TGTGCCAGCAGCTTAGAGCCCCAACTACGGAAGTTCTTC; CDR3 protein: CASSLEPQLRKFF
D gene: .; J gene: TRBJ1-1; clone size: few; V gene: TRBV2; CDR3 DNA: TGTGCCAGCAGTGCCCCGGGAATGAACACTGAAGCTTTCTTT; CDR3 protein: CASSAPGMNTEAFF
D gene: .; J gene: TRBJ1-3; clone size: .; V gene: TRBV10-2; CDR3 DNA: TGCGCCAGCAGTGATGGCCGTTCCACTGGAAACACCATATATTTT; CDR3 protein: CASSDGRSTGNTIYF
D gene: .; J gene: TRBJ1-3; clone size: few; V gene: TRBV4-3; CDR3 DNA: TGCGCCAGCAGCCAAGACCCCTGGGAGTTAATCTCTGGAAACACCATATATTTT; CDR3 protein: CASSQDPWELISGNTIYF
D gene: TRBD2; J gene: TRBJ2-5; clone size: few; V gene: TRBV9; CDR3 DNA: TGTGCCAGCAGCGGGTCTAGCGGAAAGACCCAGTACTTC; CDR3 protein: CASSGSSGKTQYF
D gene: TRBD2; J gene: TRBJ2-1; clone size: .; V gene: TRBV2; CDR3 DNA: TGTGCCAGCAGTGAAGGACTAGCGGGAGTTAATGAGCAGTTCTTC; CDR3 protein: CASSEGLAGVNEQFF